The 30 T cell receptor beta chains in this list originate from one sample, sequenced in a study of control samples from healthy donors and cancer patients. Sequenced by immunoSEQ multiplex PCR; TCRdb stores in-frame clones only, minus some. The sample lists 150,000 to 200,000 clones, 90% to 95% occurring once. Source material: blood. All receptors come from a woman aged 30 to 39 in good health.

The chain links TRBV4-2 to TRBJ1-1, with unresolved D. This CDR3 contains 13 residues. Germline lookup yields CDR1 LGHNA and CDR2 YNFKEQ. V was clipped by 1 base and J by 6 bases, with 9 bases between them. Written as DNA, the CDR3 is TGTGCCAGCAGCCAAGGGAGAGGCCCTGAAGCTTTCTTT. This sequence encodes CASSQGRGPEAFF.

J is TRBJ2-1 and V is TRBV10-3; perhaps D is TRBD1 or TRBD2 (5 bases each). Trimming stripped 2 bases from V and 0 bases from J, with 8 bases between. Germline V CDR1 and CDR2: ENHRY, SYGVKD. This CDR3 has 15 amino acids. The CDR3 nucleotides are TGTGCCATCAGTGAGGAGGGGAGCTCCTACAATGAGCAGTTCTTC. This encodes CAISEEGSSYNEQFF.

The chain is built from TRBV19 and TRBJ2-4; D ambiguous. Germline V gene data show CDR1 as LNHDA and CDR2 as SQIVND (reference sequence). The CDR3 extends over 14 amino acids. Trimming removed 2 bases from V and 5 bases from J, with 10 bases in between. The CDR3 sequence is CASSIIRTENIQYF. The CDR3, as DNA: TGTGCCAGTAGTATAATCAGGACGGAAAACATTCAGTACTTC.

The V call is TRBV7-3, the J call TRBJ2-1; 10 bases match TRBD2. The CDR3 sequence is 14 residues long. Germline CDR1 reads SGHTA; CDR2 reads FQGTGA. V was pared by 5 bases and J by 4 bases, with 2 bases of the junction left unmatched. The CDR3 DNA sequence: TGTGCCAGCAGCCCGGGACTAGCGTACAATGAGCAGTTCTTC. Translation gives CASSPGLAYNEQFF. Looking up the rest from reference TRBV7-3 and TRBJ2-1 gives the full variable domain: GAGVSQTPSNKVTEKGKYVELRCDPISGHTALYWYRQSLGQGPEFLIYFQGTGAADDSGLPNDRFFAVRPEGSVSTLKIQRTERGDSAVYLCASSPGLAYNEQFFGPGTRLTVL.

CDR3 region: CASSLNSGGAETQYF. The DNA for the CDR3 is TGCGCCAGCAGCTTGAATAGCGGGGGGGCAGAGACCCAGTACTTC. V usage is TRBV5-1 and J usage is TRBJ2-5; TRBD2 matches 11 bases. The germline V gene encodes CDR1 SGHRS and CDR2 YFSETQ. The CDR3 runs 15 residues. J gave up 4 bases and V 1 base, and 3 bases lay outside the gene matches.

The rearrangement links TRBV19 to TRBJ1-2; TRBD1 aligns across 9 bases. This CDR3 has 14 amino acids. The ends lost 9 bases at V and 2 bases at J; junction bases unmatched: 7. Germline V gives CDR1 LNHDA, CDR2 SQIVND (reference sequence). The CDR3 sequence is CASVGTGKNYGYTF. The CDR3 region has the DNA TGTGCCAGCGTTGGGACAGGGAAAAACTATGGCTACACCTTC.

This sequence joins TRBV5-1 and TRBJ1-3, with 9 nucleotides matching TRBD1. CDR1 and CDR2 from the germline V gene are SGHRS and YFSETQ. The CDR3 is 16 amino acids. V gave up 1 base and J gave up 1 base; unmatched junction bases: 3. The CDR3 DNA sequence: TGCGCCAGCAGCTTGTGGGGGACAGGGTCTGGAAACACCATATATTTT. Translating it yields CASSLWGTGSGNTIYF.

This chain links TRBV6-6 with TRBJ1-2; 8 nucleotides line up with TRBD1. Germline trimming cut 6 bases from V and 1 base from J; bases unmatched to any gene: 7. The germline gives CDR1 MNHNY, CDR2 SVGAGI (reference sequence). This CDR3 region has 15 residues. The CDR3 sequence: CASSNGQGHNYGYTF. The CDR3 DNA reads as TGTGCCAGCAGCAACGGACAGGGCCATAACTATGGCTACACCTTC.

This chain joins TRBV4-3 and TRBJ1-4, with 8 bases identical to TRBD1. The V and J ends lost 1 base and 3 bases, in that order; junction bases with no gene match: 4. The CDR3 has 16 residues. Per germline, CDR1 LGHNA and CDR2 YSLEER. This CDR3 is CASSQAGGIANEKLFF. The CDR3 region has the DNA TGCGCCAGCAGCCAAGCAGGGGGCATTGCTAATGAAAAACTGTTTTTT.

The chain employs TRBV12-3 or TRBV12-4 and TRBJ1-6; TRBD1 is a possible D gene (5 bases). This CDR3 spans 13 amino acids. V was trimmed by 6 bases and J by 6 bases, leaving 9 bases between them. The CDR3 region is CASRGTLNSPLHF. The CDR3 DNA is TGTGCCAGCAGGGGGACCCTTAATTCACCCCTCCACTTT.

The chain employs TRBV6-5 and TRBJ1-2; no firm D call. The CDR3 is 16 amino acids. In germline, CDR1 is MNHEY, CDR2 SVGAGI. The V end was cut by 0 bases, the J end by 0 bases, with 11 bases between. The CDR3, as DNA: TGTGCCAGCAGTTACTCGTATCCAGCTACTAACTATGGCTACACCTTC. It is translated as CASSYSYPATNYGYTF.

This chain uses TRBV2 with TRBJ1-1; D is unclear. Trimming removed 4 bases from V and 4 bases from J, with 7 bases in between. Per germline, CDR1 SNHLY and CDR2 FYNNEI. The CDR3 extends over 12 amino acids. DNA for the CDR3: TGTGCCAGCAGTGTAGGGAGCACTGAAGCTTTCTTT. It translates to CASSVGSTEAFF.

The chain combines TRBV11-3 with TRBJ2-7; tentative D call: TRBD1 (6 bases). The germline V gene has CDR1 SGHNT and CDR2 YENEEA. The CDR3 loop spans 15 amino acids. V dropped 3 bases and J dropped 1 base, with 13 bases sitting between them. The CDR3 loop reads CASSLGQGPSYEQYF. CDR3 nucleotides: TGTGCCAGCAGCTTGGGCCAGGGGCCATCCTACGAGCAGTACTTC.

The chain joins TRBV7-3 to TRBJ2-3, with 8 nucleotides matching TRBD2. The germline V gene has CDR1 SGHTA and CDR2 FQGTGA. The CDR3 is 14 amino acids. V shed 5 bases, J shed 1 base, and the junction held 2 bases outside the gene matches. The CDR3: CASSPLAGTDTQYF. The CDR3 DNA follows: TGTGCCAGCAGCCCACTAGCGGGCACAGATACGCAGTATTTT.

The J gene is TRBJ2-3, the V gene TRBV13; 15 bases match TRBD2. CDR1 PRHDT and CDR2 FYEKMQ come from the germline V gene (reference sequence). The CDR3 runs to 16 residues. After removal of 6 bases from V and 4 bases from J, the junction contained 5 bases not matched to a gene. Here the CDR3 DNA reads TGTGCCAGCAGAGGATGGACTAGCGGGAGGGCAGATACGCAGTATTTT. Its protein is CASRGWTSGRADTQYF.

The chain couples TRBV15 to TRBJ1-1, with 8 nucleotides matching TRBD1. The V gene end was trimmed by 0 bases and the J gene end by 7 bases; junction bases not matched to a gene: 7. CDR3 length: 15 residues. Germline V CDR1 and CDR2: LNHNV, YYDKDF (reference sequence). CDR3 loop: CATSRDDPTGGEAFF. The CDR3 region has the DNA TGTGCCACCAGCAGAGATGACCCAACAGGGGGTGAAGCTTTCTTT.

CDR3 protein: CAIGTGADQPQHF. The CDR3 DNA reads TGTGCCATCGGGACAGGGGCTGATCAGCCCCAGCATTTT. This chain joins TRBV10-3 and TRBJ1-5; TRBD1 matches 10 bases. Germline V gene sequence: CDR1 ENHRY, CDR2 SYGVKD. The CDR3 spans 13 residues. J gave up 5 bases and V 8 bases, and 3 bases lay outside the gene matches.

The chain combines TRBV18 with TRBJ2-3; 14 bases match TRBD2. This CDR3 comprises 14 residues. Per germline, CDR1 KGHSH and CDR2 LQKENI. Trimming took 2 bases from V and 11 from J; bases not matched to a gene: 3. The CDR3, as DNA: TGTGCCAGCTCACCAAAGACTAGCGGGAGGGTGCAGTATTTT. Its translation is CASSPKTSGRVQYF.

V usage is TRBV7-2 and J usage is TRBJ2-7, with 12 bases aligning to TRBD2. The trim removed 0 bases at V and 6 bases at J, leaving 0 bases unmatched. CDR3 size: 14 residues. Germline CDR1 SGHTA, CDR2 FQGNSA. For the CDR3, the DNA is TGTGCCAGCAGCTTAGCGGGACTAGCGGGCGAGCAGTACTTC. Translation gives CASSLAGLAGEQYF.

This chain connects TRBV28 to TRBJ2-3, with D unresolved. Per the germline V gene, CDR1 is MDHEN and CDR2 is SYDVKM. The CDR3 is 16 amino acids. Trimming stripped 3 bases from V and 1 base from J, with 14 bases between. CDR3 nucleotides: TGTGCCAGCAGTTTCGCGGATAGGGTTCGCACAGATACGCAGTATTTT. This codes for CASSFADRVRTDTQYF.

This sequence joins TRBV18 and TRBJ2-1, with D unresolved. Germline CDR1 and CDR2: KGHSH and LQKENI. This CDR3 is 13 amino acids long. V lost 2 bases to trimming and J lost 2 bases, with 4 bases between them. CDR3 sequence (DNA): TGTGCCAGCTCACCAGCAGCCTACAATGAGCAGTTCTTC. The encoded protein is CASSPAAYNEQFF.

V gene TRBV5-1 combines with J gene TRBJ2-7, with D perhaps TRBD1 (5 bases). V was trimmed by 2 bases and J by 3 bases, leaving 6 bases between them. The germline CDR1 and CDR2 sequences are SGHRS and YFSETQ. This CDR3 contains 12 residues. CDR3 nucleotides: TGCGCCAGCAGCTTAACAGGCTACGAGCAGTACTTC. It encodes CASSLTGYEQYF.

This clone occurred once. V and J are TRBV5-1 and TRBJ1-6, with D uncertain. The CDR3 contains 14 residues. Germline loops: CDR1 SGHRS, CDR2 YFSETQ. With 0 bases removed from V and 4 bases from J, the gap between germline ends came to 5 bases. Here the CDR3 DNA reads TGCGCCAGCAGCTTGGTAGGGTATAATTCACCCCTCCACTTT. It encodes CASSLVGYNSPLHF.

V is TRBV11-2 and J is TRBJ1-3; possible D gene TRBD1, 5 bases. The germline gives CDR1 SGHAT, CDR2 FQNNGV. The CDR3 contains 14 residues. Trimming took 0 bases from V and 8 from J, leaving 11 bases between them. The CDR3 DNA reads TGTGCCAGCAGCTTAGATGGAGGGGTGTACACCATATATTTT. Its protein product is CASSLDGGVYTIYF.

For the CDR3, the DNA is TGCGCCAGCAGCCAAGATAGCAATCAGCCCCAGCATTTT. It codes for CASSQDSNQPQHF. The chain carries TRBV4-3 and TRBJ1-5; D call uncertain. V was clipped by 0 bases and J by 0 bases, with 0 bases between them. The CDR3 is 13 residues long. From germline, CDR1 is LGHNA and CDR2 YSLEER.

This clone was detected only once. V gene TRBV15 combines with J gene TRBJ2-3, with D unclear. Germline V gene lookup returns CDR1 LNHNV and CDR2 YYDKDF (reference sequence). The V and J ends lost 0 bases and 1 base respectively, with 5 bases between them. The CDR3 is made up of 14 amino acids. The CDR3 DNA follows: TGTGCCACCAGCAGAGATACCCGCACAGATACGCAGTATTTT. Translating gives CATSRDTRTDTQYF.

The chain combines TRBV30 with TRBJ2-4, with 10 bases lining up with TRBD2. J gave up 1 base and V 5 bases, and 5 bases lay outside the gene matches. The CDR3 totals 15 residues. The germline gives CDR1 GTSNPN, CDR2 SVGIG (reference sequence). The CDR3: CAWGSGRAAKNIQYF. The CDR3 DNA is TGTGCCTGGGGAAGCGGGAGGGCCGCCAAAAACATTCAGTACTTC.

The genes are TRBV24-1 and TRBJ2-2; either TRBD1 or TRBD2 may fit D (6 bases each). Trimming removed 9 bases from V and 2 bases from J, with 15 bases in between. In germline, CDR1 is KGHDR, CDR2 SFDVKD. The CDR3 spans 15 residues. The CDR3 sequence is CATGGGGGNTGELFF. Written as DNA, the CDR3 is TGTGCCACCGGTGGAGGGGGAGGCAACACCGGGGAGCTGTTTTTT.

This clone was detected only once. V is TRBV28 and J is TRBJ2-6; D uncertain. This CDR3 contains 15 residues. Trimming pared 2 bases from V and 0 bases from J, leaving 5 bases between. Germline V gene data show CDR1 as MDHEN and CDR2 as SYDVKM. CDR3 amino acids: CASSLEFSGANVLTF. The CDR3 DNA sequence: TGTGCCAGCAGTTTAGAGTTCTCTGGGGCCAACGTCCTGACTTTC.

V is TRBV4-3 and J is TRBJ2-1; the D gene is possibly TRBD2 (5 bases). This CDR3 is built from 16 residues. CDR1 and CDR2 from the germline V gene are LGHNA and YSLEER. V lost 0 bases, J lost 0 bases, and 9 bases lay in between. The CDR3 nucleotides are TGCGCCAGCAGCCAAGATCTGGGAGCCTCCTACAATGAGCAGTTCTTC. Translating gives CASSQDLGASYNEQFF.